This passage covers 25 T cell receptor beta chains from one sample sequenced in a study of beta chain features in type 1 diabetes. Every isolated RNA sample was fully reverse transcribed, so sequencing captured expressed TCRB transcripts. Measured with immunoSEQ multiplex PCR; TCRdb has only the in-frame clones, and not every one. The data hold around 290,000 clones, with 7% to 9% observed a single time. The sequenced sample consisted of central memory CD4+ T cells from blood. The origin of the receptors is a woman under 30 in good health.

Only a few counts were recorded for this clone. The rearrangement uses TRBV4-1 and TRBJ2-1; perhaps TRBD2 as D (5 bases). This CDR3 contains 14 residues. The V end was cut by 7 bases, the J end by 0 bases, with 10 bases between. The germline V gene has CDR1 MGHRA and CDR2 YSYEKL. The chain's CDR3 is CASTRGGSYNEQFF. The CDR3 DNA sequence: TGCGCCAGCACCCGGGGTGGCTCCTACAATGAGCAGTTCTTC.

This sequence joins TRBV7-9 and TRBJ1-1; 9 bases align to TRBD1. Germline lookup yields CDR1 SEHNR and CDR2 FQNEAQ (reference sequence). The CDR3 totals 15 residues. The V segment lost 4 bases and the J segment 1 base; nucleotides outside the gene matches: 4. The CDR3 region is CASSWTGAGNTEAFF. DNA for the CDR3: TGTGCCAGCAGCTGGACAGGGGCGGGGAACACTGAAGCTTTCTTT.

The gene calls are TRBV7-2 and TRBJ2-1; tentatively, D is TRBD2 (5 bases). Germline-derived CDR1 and CDR2 are SGHTA and FQGNSA. The CDR3 totals 18 residues. V was pared by 1 base and J by 0 bases, with 16 bases between. The CDR3 is CASSLGGWHNSSYNEQFF. The CDR3 nucleotides read TGTGCCAGCAGCTTAGGAGGGTGGCATAATAGCTCCTACAATGAGCAGTTCTTC.

This clone was counted only a few times. The chain couples TRBV28 to TRBJ1-1; no clear D gene. Between the trimmed V and J ends, which lost 6 bases and 0 bases, there was a span of 11 bases. Germline loops: CDR1 MDHEN, CDR2 SYDVKM. This CDR3 has 14 amino acids. In DNA, the CDR3 is TGTGCCAGCAGGATACAGTACATGAACACTGAAGCTTTCTTT. Amino acid sequence: CASRIQYMNTEAFF.

This chain uses TRBV27 with TRBJ1-1, with D uncertain. Trimming shortened V by 2 bases and J by 9 bases, and 13 bases separated the two germline ends. Germline lookup yields CDR1 MNHEY and CDR2 SMNVEV (reference sequence). The CDR3 runs to 13 residues. The CDR3 sequence: CASSLKGFPKAFF. In DNA form, the CDR3 reads TGTGCCAGCAGTTTAAAAGGGTTCCCTAAAGCTTTCTTT.

V and J are TRBV2 and TRBJ2-3; unclear D gene. CDR1 SNHLY and CDR2 FYNNEI come from the germline V gene. The CDR3 extends over 13 amino acids. The ends were cut back, 5 bases at V and 6 bases at J, with 12 bases in the middle. The CDR3 spells CASSRNPTDTQYF. The CDR3 nucleotides are TGTGCCAGCAGTCGAAATCCCACGGATACGCAGTATTTT.

CDR3 amino acids: CASSPRLAVNNEQFF. Here the CDR3 DNA reads TGTGCCAGCAGCCCCCGACTAGCGGTGAACAATGAGCAGTTCTTC. The chain uses TRBV7-2 and TRBJ2-1; 9 bases match TRBD2. Germline assignment: CDR1 SGHTA and CDR2 FQGNSA. CDR3 size: 15 residues. V dropped 5 bases and J dropped 5; count of bases not matched to a gene: 7.

The chain is built from TRBV5-8 and TRBJ2-7, with D uncertain. The CDR3 length is 16 residues. Trimming left V 3 bases short and J 0 bases short, with 16 bases between. In germline, CDR1 is SGHTS, CDR2 YDEGEE. CDR3 residues: CASSSPGRRHSYEQYF. The CDR3 DNA reads as TGTGCCAGCAGCTCTCCGGGCCGCCGGCACTCCTACGAGCAGTACTTC.

CDR3 DNA: TGCGCCAGCAGCCGAAATCCGGGACAGGGCAACGAGCAGTACTTC. Translating gives CASSRNPGQGNEQYF. The rearrangement joins TRBV4-3 to TRBJ2-7, with TRBD1 matching over 9 bases. Germline V gene sequence: CDR1 LGHNA, CDR2 YSLEER. This CDR3 contains 15 residues. J was trimmed by 5 bases and V by 4 bases; bases with no gene match: 9.

J is TRBJ2-7 and V is TRBV30, with D possibly TRBD2 on 5 matching bases. Germline V gene lookup returns CDR1 GTSNPN and CDR2 SVGIG (reference sequence). Trimming took 1 base from V and 9 from J, leaving 13 bases between them. CDR3 size: 12 residues. The CDR3 region is CAWSGLRAGQYF. The CDR3 DNA sequence: TGTGCCTGGAGTGGCCTAAGGGCGGGGCAGTACTTC.

This clone was counted many times. The chain employs TRBV5-4 and TRBJ2-1, with D perhaps matching TRBD1 or TRBD2 (5 bases each). V lost 4 bases and J lost 8, with 22 bases in between. Germline V gene lookup returns CDR1 SGHNT and CDR2 YYREEE (reference sequence). The CDR3 covers 16 residues. The CDR3 protein is CASSPVPGTGTDEQFF. The CDR3 bases are TGTGCCAGCAGCCCGGTCCCCGGGACGGGGACGGATGAGCAGTTCTTC.

This clone was recorded a few times. The sample carries other DNA sequences with the same CDR3. This chain links TRBV7-3 with TRBJ2-5, with unresolved D. The CDR3 is 14 residues long. The V gene's germline CDR1 is SGHTA and CDR2 FQGTGA. Trimming left V 5 bases short and J 1 base short, with 11 bases between. This CDR3 reads CASSLGPGQETQYF. Here the CDR3 DNA reads TGTGCCAGCAGCCTAGGGCCTGGCCAAGAGACCCAGTACTTC.

The chain has TRBV28 and TRBJ2-5; TRBD2 agrees at 12 bases. V shed 6 bases, J shed 5 bases, and the junction held 10 bases outside the gene matches. CDR3 size: 16 residues. CDR1 and CDR2 (germline): MDHEN, SYDVKM. The CDR3 DNA reads TGTGCCAGCAGATGCTACGGACTAGCGGGGTGTGAGACCCAGTACTTC. This codes for CASRCYGLAGCETQYF.

This chain joins TRBV4-3 and TRBJ1-1, with 7 bases that match TRBD1. The CDR3 has 17 amino acids. V dropped 1 base and J dropped 1; count of bases not matched to a gene: 9. Germline CDR1 LGHNA, CDR2 YSLEER. This chain's CDR3 is CASSQGPSGGTNTEAFF. CDR3 nucleotide sequence: TGCGCCAGCAGCCAAGGGCCGTCAGGGGGGACGAACACTGAAGCTTTCTTT.

The rearrangement links TRBV4-3 to TRBJ2-7; a weak D match, TRBD2 (5 bases). The CDR3 sequence is 14 residues long. With 4 bases removed from V and 4 bases from J, the gap between germline ends came to 14 bases. Germline V gives CDR1 LGHNA, CDR2 YSLEER. In DNA form, the CDR3 reads TGCGCCAGCAGCCCCCTCCGTTGGGAGTACGAGCAGTACGTC. Translation: CASSPLRWEYEQYV.

This clone was recorded once. V and J are TRBV11-2 and TRBJ2-7; 8 nucleotides match TRBD1. J was trimmed by 4 bases and V by 5 bases; bases with no gene match: 7. The CDR3 sequence is 14 residues long. Germline V gene data show CDR1 as SGHAT and CDR2 as FQNNGV. CDR3 sequence reads: CASSLLGQAYEQYF. CDR3 nucleotides: TGTGCCAGCAGCCTGCTGGGACAGGCGTACGAGCAGTACTTC.

This clone has more than one count but fewer than ten. The gene calls are TRBV27 and TRBJ1-6; D unclear. The CDR3 sequence is 18 residues long. Looked up from germline, CDR1 is MNHEY and CDR2 is SMNVEV (reference sequence). Deletions cut 2 bases from V and 3 bases from J, with 17 bases between. The CDR3 protein is CASSLIGFNPLYNSPLHF. The CDR3 DNA follows: TGTGCCAGCAGTTTAATCGGATTCAACCCACTCTATAATTCACCCCTCCACTTT.

This clone appeared a few times. The chain employs TRBV4-1 and TRBJ2-1; D is unresolved. CDR1 is MGHRA and CDR2 is YSYEKL in the germline V gene. V lost 4 bases, J lost 11 bases, and 12 bases lay in between. The CDR3 is 12 amino acids. CDR3 protein: CASSPNSYQQFF. The CDR3 nucleotides read TGCGCCAGCAGCCCAAACTCATACCAGCAGTTCTTC.

This clone appeared many times. The CDR3 nucleotides are TGTGCCAGCAGTGACCGGACAGATACGCAGTATTTT. This encodes CASSDRTDTQYF. This chain connects TRBV6-4 to TRBJ2-3, with unresolved D. The CDR3 consists of 12 residues. CDR1 is MRHNA and CDR2 is SNTAGT in the germline V gene. V was shortened by 2 bases and J by 3 bases, with 3 bases between the two germline ends.

This clone occurred many times. The same CDR3 can be traced to other DNA sequences in this sample. The gene calls are TRBV2 and TRBJ2-5, with no clear D. Germline V CDR1 and CDR2: SNHLY, FYNNEI. Between the trimmed V and J ends, which lost 8 bases and 2 bases, there was a span of 3 bases. The CDR3 runs 10 residues. CDR3 nucleotide sequence: TGTGCCAGCTCGCAAGAGACCCAGTACTTC. As protein: CASSQETQYF.

The chain is built from TRBV29-1 and TRBJ1-1, with D possibly TRBD1 on 6 matching bases. Deletions cut 6 bases from V and 3 bases from J, with 17 bases between. CDR1 is SQVTM, CDR2 ANQGSEA, per germline. The CDR3 sequence is 14 residues long. The CDR3 sequence: CSVQKQGWDTEAFF. CDR3 nucleotide sequence: TGCAGCGTCCAAAAGCAGGGGTGGGACACTGAAGCTTTCTTT.

CDR3 DNA sequence: TGTGCCAGCAGCTTGGTCCACGGAGATGAAGCTTTCTTT. This encodes CASSLVHGDEAFF. V gene TRBV5-6 combines with J gene TRBJ1-1; D gene ambiguous. V dropped 0 bases and J dropped 7 bases, with 10 bases sitting between them. CDR1 and CDR2 from the germline V gene are SGHDT and YYEEEE. This CDR3 has 13 amino acids.

In DNA, the CDR3 is TGTGCCAGCAGCATGAAAGGGGTTCAGCCCCAGCATTTT. This gives the protein CASSMKGVQPQHF. The chain has TRBV7-2 and TRBJ1-5; perhaps TRBD1 as D (5 bases). This CDR3 comprises 13 residues. CDR1 and CDR2 (germline): SGHTA, FQGNSA. The V end lost 5 bases, the J end lost 6 bases, and 11 bases lay between the germline ends.

This clone showed up just a few times. The rearrangement links TRBV7-9 to TRBJ1-2; D call uncertain. In germline, CDR1 is SEHNR, CDR2 FQNEAQ (reference sequence). Trimming took 8 bases from V and 5 from J, leaving 18 bases between them. The CDR3 runs to 14 residues. Here the CDR3 DNA reads TGTGCCAGCGTTCGAGGGCCGGGAGGATATGGCTACACCTTC. It translates to CASVRGPGGYGYTF.

This clone was seen a handful of times. The chain is built from TRBV6-5 and TRBJ2-5; D gene uncertain. V was clipped by 8 bases and J by 3 bases, with 4 bases between them. The CDR3 runs 10 residues. CDR1 and CDR2 (germline): MNHEY, SVGAGI. In DNA, the CDR3 is TGTGCCAGCGGAAAAGAGACCCAGTACTTC. This translates into CASGKETQYF.